The T cell receptor (beta chain) described here comes from a study of blood T cell repertoires in COVID-19 (dated by TCRdb to about 2020). Some background on the complete study: Samples from collaborators originated in the United States, Italy and Spain and spanned both the acute and convalescent phases of COVID-19. A freely available public database, intended as a resource for researchers studying the immune response to SARS-CoV-2, is where the repertoires were released. The prospective study material was composed of cDNA or gDNA derived from T cells, B-cell-depleted T cells, or PBMCs. Nearly every sample came with metadata listing a de-identified subject ID, COVID-19 status, age in years and sex. Subjects who had been exposed to COVID-19, were actively infected with it, or had recovered from it provided the deeply sampled blood TCRbeta repertoires that made up the dataset. Where available, HLA class I and class II types were taken from metadata supplied by the sample provider and were not determined by assay-based typing. The samples were drawn from the first 160 participants of the ongoing ImmuneRACE study and from some 1,300 subjects provided by 6 global collaborators.

TCRbeta CDR3 regions were amplified from genomic DNA by means of the immunoSEQ Assay, a bias-controlled multiplex PCR. In the original analysis: Within the assay, amplification of reference gene primers was used to estimate how many nucleated cells each sample contained. To quantify the absolute abundance of each unique TCRbeta CDR3 rearrangement, sequence reads were collapsed and filtered. Productive Simpson clonality was computed per sample as the square root of Simpson's diversity index over productive rearrangements. TCRdb obtained this table from immuneACCESS and retained in-frame rearrangements with V and J assigned. These tables miss some clones; where compared with another copy, unresolved V genes account for less than half of the shortfall, and the remainder is unexplained. That table supplies the V and J calls and clone size; D and trimming were determined from the DNA. The sample table lists about 44,000 clones, 80% to 90% of them with a count of one. Over 1% of the sample is taken by the ten largest.

The collaborating institutions used their own protocols to collect whole blood in K2EDTA tubes. Collaborator samples were shipped for TCRbeta analysis as frozen whole blood, isolated PBMCs, or DNA extracted from either sample type. In the case of this clone: Its antigen is currently not known. The input lacks base qualities; no much larger clone sits a single base away.

V sheds 2 bases and J sheds 6 bases, leaving 17 bases between their ends. Including cysteine and phenylalanine, the CDR3 has 15 amino acids. Only the CDR3 DNA stays, 45 bases, in frame from base 1. CDR1 and CDR2 were assigned from the germline V gene as SGHDN and FVKESK. What the research found in general, with its limitations: How much clinical and demographic metadata was included differed by source and by participant, and the metadata was provided uncurated.

The receptor chain draws on TRBV14 and TRBJ2-7; TRBD1 is a possible D gene, resting on 7 matching bases. The receptor was isolated from a woman in her 40s with acute or convalescent COVID-19. The sequenced sample consisted of peripheral blood. The sequenced DNA: TGTGCCAGCAGCCAACAGGAGGGGGCGATGGGCGAGCAGTACTTC. Its coded protein is CASSQQEGAMGEQYF.